This T cell receptor beta chain was recorded in a study of blood T cell repertoires in COVID-19 (dated by TCRdb to between 2020 and 2021). Broadly, across the study: The collaborator samples originated in the United States, Italy and Spain and spanned the acute and convalescent phases of COVID-19. The material from the prospective study consisted of cDNA or gDNA derived from T cells, B-cell-depleted T cells, or PBMCs. Subjects who had been exposed to COVID-19, were actively infected with it, or had recovered from it provided the deeply sampled blood TCRbeta repertoires that made up the dataset. The repertoires were made available in a free public database intended to serve as a resource for research on the immune response to SARS-CoV-2. Samples were obtained from the ongoing ImmuneRACE study (first 160 participants) and from 1,200 or so subjects provided by 6 global collaborators. Nearly every sample came with metadata listing a de-identified subject ID, COVID-19 status, age in years and sex. Where available, HLA class I and class II types were taken from metadata supplied by the sample provider and were not determined by assay-based typing.

Collaborating institutions collected whole blood in K2EDTA tubes following their own protocols. For TCRbeta analysis, collaborators shipped samples in one of three forms: frozen whole blood, isolated PBMCs, or DNA extracted from either of those sample types. TCRbeta CDR3 regions were amplified from genomic DNA using the immunoSEQ Assay, a bias-controlled multiplex PCR. The paper's data handling went like this. The number of nucleated cells in each sample was estimated from the amplification of reference gene primers within the assay. To quantify the absolute abundance of each unique TCRbeta CDR3 rearrangement, sequence reads were collapsed and filtered. For each sample, productive Simpson clonality was calculated as the square root of Simpson's diversity index across productive rearrangements. As stored in TCRdb, this immuneACCESS dataset retains in-frame rearrangements with V and J assigned. A fraction of the clones does not appear; measured against another copy, unresolved V genes explain less than half of the discrepancy, and the remainder lacks a known reason. V and J calls and clone size are copied from that table; D and trimming were computed from the DNA. In this sample the table shows approximately 56,000 clones, roughly 86% of which occur a single time. Together, the top ten hold around 10% of the sample.

Overall study outcomes, separate from this receptor: The amount of clinical and demographic metadata varied by source and participant and was provided uncurated.

This clone was picked up a small number of times. There is no known antigen for this receptor. Base quality data are lacking; no much larger clone is found one base away. V sheds 5 bases and J sheds 3 bases, leaving 13 bases between their ends. CDR1 is given as SEHNR and CDR2 as FQNEAQ, both from the germline V gene (reference sequence). Spanning cysteine to phenylalanine, the CDR3 consists of 14 amino acids. Left in the record is the CDR3 DNA by itself, 42 bases read in frame from the first base. The source of this sequence is a man older than 75 with active or convalescent COVID-19. Specimen: peripheral blood. The chain couples TRBV7-9 to TRBJ1-2, with the identity of the D gene unclear. At the DNA level, the sequence is TGTGCCAGCAGCCCACCTCGACGGGACTATGGCTACACCTTC. Its protein is CASSPPRRDYGYTF.